This entry lists 17 T cell receptor beta chains sequenced from one sample in a study of T cell changes during pregnancy in multiple sclerosis. Measured with immunoSEQ multiplex PCR; TCRdb has only the in-frame clones, and not every one. The data show 29,000 or so clones, with 70% to 90% seen just once and about 6.9% held by the top ten. Sequences were derived from CD8+ T cells from peripheral blood mononuclear cells, sampled in the second trimester of pregnancy. The receptor source for this set is a female donor with multiple sclerosis, enrolled in a pregnancy study.

This clone was picked up one time. The chain links TRBV27 to TRBJ2-1; 9 bases are shared with TRBD2. This CDR3 is 16 amino acids long. V shed 5 bases and J 5 bases; nucleotides not matched to a gene: 10. Germline V gene sequence: CDR1 MNHEY, CDR2 SMNVEV (reference sequence). The CDR3 DNA is TGTGCCAGCAGTCAACGAACTAGCGGGTGGGACAATGAGCAGTTCTTC. Its translation is CASSQRTSGWDNEQFF.

This clone showed up just once. The rearrangement joins TRBV27 to TRBJ2-3, with 12 bases fitting TRBD2. The CDR3 consists of 16 residues. Germline V gene data show CDR1 as MNHEY and CDR2 as SMNVEV (reference sequence). V shed 6 bases, J shed 4 bases, and the junction held 8 bases outside the gene matches. DNA of the CDR3: TGTGCCAGCAGCCCCCTAGCGGGGGGGCCCCCAGATACGCAGTATTTT. This sequence encodes CASSPLAGGPPDTQYF.

This chain connects TRBV6-5 to TRBJ1-1; D not resolved. The germline V gene encodes CDR1 MNHEY and CDR2 SVGAGI. This CDR3 has 14 residues. Trimming left V 2 bases short and J 0 bases short, with 7 bases between. The CDR3 protein is CASSYGQMNTEAFF. Written as DNA, the CDR3 is TGTGCCAGCAGTTACGGCCAAATGAACACTGAAGCTTTCTTT.

The V and J genes are TRBV4-1 and TRBJ2-1; 9 bases fit TRBD2. The CDR3 covers 17 residues. The V and J ends lost 3 bases and 6 bases, in that order; junction bases with no gene match: 12. Germline V CDR1 and CDR2: MGHRA, YSYEKL. CDR3 in amino acids: CASSQRGLAEVGNEQFF. CDR3 nucleotides: TGCGCCAGCAGCCAGAGGGGACTAGCCGAGGTAGGCAATGAGCAGTTCTTC.

The chain uses TRBV4-2 and TRBJ1-6; 9 bases align to TRBD1. From germline, CDR1 is LGHNA and CDR2 YNFKEQ. The CDR3 extends over 16 amino acids. Unmatched junction bases numbered 6, after V lost 0 bases and J lost 9 bases. In DNA, the CDR3 is TGTGCCAGCAGCCAAGAAGACGGACAGGGGAGTTCACCCCTCCACTTT. This sequence encodes CASSQEDGQGSSPLHF.

As concerns this clone: Germline and junction disagree at one end, which may indicate a read error. The chain links TRBV7-7 to TRBJ1-3; no reliable D call. Germline V gives CDR1 SSHAT, CDR2 FNYEAQ (reference sequence). This CDR3 is built from 13 residues. CDR3 loop: CASSVTYGNTIYF. CDR3 DNA: TGTGCTAGCAGCGTAACATACGGAAACACCATATATTTT.

The chain has TRBV19 and TRBJ2-7; TRBD2 aligns across 8 bases. The V gene's germline CDR1 is LNHDA and CDR2 SQIVND (reference sequence). The CDR3 totals 15 residues. V shed 1 base, J shed 6 bases, and the junction held 8 bases outside the gene matches. CDR3 in DNA: TGTGCCAGTAGTATAGGGGGGAGCGGGAGCCTCGAGCAGTACTTC. This encodes CASSIGGSGSLEQYF.

V gene TRBV28 combines with J gene TRBJ2-1, with TRBD1 identical over 7 bases. The CDR3 contains 14 residues. J was trimmed by 8 bases and V by 6 bases; bases with no gene match: 10. From germline, CDR1 is MDHEN and CDR2 SYDVKM. For the CDR3, the DNA is TGTGCCAGCAGACCAATTAACAGGGGCGATGAGCAGTTCTTC. This sequence encodes CASRPINRGDEQFF.

This rearrangement joins TRBV9 to TRBJ2-1; 11 nucleotides line up with TRBD2. The germline V gene encodes CDR1 SGDLS and CDR2 YYNGEE. Unmatched junction bases numbered 8, after V lost 1 base and J lost 8 bases. The CDR3 has 16 amino acids. This chain's CDR3 is CASSVMRGLAVDEQFF. The CDR3 DNA reads as TGTGCCAGCAGCGTAATGAGGGGACTAGCGGTAGATGAGCAGTTCTTC.

This clone was counted once. The chain carries TRBV28 and TRBJ1-2, with a possible D match to TRBD1 (6 bases). The CDR3 contains 13 residues. The germline CDR1 and CDR2 sequences are MDHEN and SYDVKM. Trimming took off 5 bases at V and 6 bases at J, with 13 bases between the two ends. CDR3 sequence: CASSPQGSNGYTF. The CDR3 DNA reads TGTGCCAGCAGTCCCCAGGGGTCTAATGGCTACACCTTC.

Only one count was recorded for this clone. This chain connects TRBV27 to TRBJ2-7; TRBD1 aligns across 11 bases. The CDR3 sequence is 15 residues long. The germline CDR1 and CDR2 sequences are MNHEY and SMNVEV (reference sequence). With 4 bases clipped from V and 6 bases from J, the junction kept 8 bases outside the gene matches. The CDR3 spells CASSSVGQGGGEQYF. The CDR3 nucleotides are TGTGCCAGCAGTTCGGTGGGACAGGGGGGCGGCGAGCAGTACTTC.

The J gene is TRBJ2-1, the V gene TRBV6-6; D uncertain. Per germline, CDR1 MNHNY and CDR2 SVGAGI (reference sequence). Trimming took off 3 bases at V and 2 bases at J, with 14 bases between the two ends. The CDR3 has 16 amino acids. CDR3 region: CASSYWAAPPYNEQFF. CDR3 nucleotide sequence: TGTGCCAGCAGTTATTGGGCCGCACCACCCTACAATGAGCAGTTCTTC.

The rearrangement uses TRBV7-7 and TRBJ2-2, with 9 positions matching TRBD1. The junction had 0 bases not matched to a gene; V was cut back by 3 bases and J by 1 base. The CDR3 runs 15 residues. The germline gives CDR1 SSHAT, CDR2 FNYEAQ (reference sequence). Written as DNA, the CDR3 is TGTGCCAGCAGCTTGGGACAGGGGAACACCGGGGAGCTGTTTTTT. This encodes CASSLGQGNTGELFF.

In this sample, this clone turned up a few times. This sequence joins TRBV11-3 and TRBJ2-1; possibly TRBD2 for D (6 bases). V was cut by 8 bases and J by 6 bases, with 17 bases left in between. CDR1 and CDR2 from the germline V gene are SGHNT and YENEEA. The CDR3 loop spans 14 amino acids. CDR3 loop: CASLTEDGGNEQFF. The CDR3 DNA reads as TGTGCCAGCTTAACCGAGGACGGGGGCAATGAGCAGTTCTTC.

The CDR3 protein is CASRIAGSSYNEQFF. CDR3 DNA: TGTGCCAGCAGGATCGCGGGGAGCTCCTACAATGAGCAGTTCTTC. The gene calls are TRBV5-5 and TRBJ2-1; the D gene is possibly TRBD2 (6 bases). CDR1 is SGHKS and CDR2 is YYEKEE in the germline V gene (reference sequence). There are 15 residues in the CDR3. V lost 5 bases and J 0 bases, leaving 12 bases between the germline ends.

This chain connects TRBV6-6 to TRBJ2-7; D unresolved. Trimming removed 2 bases from V and 0 bases from J, with 5 bases in between. This CDR3 is built from 13 residues. CDR1 is MNHNY and CDR2 is SVGAGI in the germline V gene (reference sequence). This CDR3 is CASSYESSYEQYF. In DNA, the CDR3 is TGTGCCAGCAGTTACGAGAGCTCCTACGAGCAGTACTTC.

The chain has TRBV6-1 and TRBJ2-5, with 11 positions matching TRBD1. The CDR3 is made up of 15 amino acids. Trimming took 1 base from V and 5 from J; bases not matched to a gene: 3. From germline, CDR1 is MNHNS and CDR2 SASEGT. The CDR3 reads CASSEGTGGLETQYF. The CDR3 nucleotides are TGTGCCAGCAGTGAAGGGACAGGGGGCTTGGAGACCCAGTACTTC.